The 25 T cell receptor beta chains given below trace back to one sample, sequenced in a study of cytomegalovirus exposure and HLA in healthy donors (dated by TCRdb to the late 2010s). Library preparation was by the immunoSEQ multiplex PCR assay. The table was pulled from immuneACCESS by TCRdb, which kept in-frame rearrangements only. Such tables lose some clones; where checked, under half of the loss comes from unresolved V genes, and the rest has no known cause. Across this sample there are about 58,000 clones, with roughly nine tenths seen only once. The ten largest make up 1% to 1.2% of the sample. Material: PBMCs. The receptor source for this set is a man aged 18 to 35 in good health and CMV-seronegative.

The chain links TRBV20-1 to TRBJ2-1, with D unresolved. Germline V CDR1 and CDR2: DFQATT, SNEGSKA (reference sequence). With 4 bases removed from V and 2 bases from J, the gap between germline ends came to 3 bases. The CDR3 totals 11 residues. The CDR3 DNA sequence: TGCAGTGCTACTACCTACAATGAGCAGTTCTTC. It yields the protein CSATTYNEQFF.

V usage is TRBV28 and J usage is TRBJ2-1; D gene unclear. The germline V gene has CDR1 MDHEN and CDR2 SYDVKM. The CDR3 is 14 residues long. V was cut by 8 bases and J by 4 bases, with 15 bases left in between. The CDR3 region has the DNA TGTGCCAGCCAGTCAATCCTGTGGTACAATGAGCAGTTCTTC. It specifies CASQSILWYNEQFF.

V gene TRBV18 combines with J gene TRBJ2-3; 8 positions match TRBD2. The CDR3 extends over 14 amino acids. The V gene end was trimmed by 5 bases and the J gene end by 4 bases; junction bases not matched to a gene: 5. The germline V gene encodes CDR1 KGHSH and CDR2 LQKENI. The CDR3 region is CASSTSGEADTQYF. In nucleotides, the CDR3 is TGTGCCAGCTCAACTAGCGGAGAGGCAGATACGCAGTATTTT.

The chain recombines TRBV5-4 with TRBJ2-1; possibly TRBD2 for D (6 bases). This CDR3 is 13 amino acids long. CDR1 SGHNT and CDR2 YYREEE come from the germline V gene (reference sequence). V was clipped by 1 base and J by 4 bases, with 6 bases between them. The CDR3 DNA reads TGTGCCAGCAGCTTGCTAGCGTACAATGAGCAGTTCTTC. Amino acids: CASSLLAYNEQFF. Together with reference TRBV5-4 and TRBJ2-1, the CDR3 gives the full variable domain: ETGVTQSPTHLIKTRGQQVTLRCSSQSGHNTVSWYQQALGQGPQFIFQYYREEENGRGNFPPRFSGLQFPNYSSELNVNALELDDSALYLCASSLLAYNEQFFGPGTRLTVL.

In nucleotides, the CDR3 is TGTGCCAGCAGACCGACAGGGTTCAGTTCCTATGGCTACACCTTC. Amino acids: CASRPTGFSSYGYTF. The chain recombines TRBV6-6 with TRBJ1-2; TRBD1 aligns across 7 bases. This CDR3 contains 15 residues. Germline V gene sequence: CDR1 MNHNY, CDR2 SVGAGI (reference sequence). The junction had 11 bases not matched to a gene; V was cut back by 6 bases and J by 4 bases.

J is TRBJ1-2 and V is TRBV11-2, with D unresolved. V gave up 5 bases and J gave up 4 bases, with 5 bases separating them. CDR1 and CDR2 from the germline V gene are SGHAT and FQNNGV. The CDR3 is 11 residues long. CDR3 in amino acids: CASSDFYGYTF. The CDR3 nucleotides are TGTGCCAGCAGCGACTTCTATGGCTACACCTTC. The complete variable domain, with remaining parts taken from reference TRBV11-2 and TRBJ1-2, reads EAGVAQSPRYKIIEKRQSVAFWCNPISGHATLYWYQQILGQGPKLLIQFQNNGVVDDSQLPKDRFSAERLKGVDSTLKIQPAKLEDSAVYLCASSDFYGYTFGSGTRLTVV.

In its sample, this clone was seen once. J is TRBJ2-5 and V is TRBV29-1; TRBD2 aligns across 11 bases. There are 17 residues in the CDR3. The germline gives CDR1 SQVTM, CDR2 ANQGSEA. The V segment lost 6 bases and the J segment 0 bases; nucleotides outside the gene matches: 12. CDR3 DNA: TGCAGCGTCGCCCCACTCCCGGGACTAGCGGACCAAGAGACCCAGTACTTC. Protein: CSVAPLPGLADQETQYF.

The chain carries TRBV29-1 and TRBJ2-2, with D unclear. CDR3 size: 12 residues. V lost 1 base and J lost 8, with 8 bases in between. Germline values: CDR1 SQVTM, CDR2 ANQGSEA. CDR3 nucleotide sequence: TGCAGCGTTGAAGTCGGTGCGGGGGAGCTGTTTTTT. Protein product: CSVEVGAGELFF.

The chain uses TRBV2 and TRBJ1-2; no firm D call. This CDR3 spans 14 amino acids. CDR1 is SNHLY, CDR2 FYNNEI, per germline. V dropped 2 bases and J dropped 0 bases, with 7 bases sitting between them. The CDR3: CASSERRANYGYTF. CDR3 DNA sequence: TGTGCCAGCAGTGAACGTCGGGCTAACTATGGCTACACCTTC.

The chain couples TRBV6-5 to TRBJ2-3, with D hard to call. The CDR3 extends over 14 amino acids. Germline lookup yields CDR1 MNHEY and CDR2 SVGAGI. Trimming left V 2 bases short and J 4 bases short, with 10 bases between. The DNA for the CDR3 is TGTGCCAGCAGTTACGCGGTGAATGCAGATACGCAGTATTTT. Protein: CASSYAVNADTQYF.

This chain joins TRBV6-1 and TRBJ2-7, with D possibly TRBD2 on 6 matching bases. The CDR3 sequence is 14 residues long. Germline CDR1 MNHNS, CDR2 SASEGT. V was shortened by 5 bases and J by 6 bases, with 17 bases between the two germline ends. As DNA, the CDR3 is TGTGCCAGCAGTCGATATAACGGGACTCCCGAGCAGTACTTC. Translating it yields CASSRYNGTPEQYF.

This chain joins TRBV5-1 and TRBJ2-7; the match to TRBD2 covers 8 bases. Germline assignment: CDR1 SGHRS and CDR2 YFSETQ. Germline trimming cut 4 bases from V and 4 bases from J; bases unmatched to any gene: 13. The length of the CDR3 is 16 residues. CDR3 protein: CASSRDVGTSAYEQYF. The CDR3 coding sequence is TGCGCCAGCAGCCGGGACGTGGGGACTAGTGCGTACGAGCAGTACTTC. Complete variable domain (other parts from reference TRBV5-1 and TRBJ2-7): KAGVTQTPRYLIKTRGQQVTLSCSPISGHRSVSWYQQTPGQGLQFLFEYFSETQRNKGNFPGRFSGRQFSNSRSEMNVSTLELGDSALYLCASSRDVGTSAYEQYFGPGTRLTVT.

The CDR3 sequence is CASSLDRPRTDTQYF. The DNA for the CDR3 is TGTGCCAGCAGTCTGGACAGGCCTCGCACAGATACGCAGTATTTT. The gene calls are TRBV6-5 and TRBJ2-3; TRBD1 matches 7 bases. Germline V gene lookup returns CDR1 MNHEY and CDR2 SVGAGI. The trim removed 5 bases at V and 1 base at J, leaving 6 bases unmatched. The CDR3 extends over 15 amino acids.

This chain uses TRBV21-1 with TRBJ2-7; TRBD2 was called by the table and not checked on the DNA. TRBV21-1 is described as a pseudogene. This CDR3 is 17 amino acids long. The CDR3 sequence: CASSKEFAKMPTYEQYF. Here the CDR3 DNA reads TGTGCCAGCAGCAAAGAATTCGCGAAAATGCCCACCTACGAGCAGTACTTC.

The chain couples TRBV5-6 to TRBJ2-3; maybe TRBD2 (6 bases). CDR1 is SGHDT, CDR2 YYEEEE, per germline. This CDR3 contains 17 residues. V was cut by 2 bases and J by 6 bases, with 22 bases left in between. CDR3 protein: CASSFEGSGTGTDTQYF. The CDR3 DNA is TGTGCCAGCAGCTTCGAAGGGAGTGGGACTGGTACTGATACGCAGTATTTT. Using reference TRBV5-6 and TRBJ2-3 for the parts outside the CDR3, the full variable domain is DAGVTQSPTHLIKTRGQQVTLRCSPKSGHDTVSWYQQALGQGPQFIFQYYEEEERQRGNFPDRFSGHQFPNYSSELNVNALLLGDSALYLCASSFEGSGTGTDTQYFGPGTRLTVL.

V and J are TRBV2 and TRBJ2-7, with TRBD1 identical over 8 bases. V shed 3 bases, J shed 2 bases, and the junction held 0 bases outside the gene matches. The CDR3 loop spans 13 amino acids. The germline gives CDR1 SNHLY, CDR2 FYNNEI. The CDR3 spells CASSEDRAYEQYF. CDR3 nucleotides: TGTGCCAGCAGTGAGGACAGGGCCTACGAGCAGTACTTC.

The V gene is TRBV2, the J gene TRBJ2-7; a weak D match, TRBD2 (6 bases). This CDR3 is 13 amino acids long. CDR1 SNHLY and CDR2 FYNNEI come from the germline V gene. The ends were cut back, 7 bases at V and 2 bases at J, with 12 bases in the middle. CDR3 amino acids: CASNRGGAYEQYF. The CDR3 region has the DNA TGTGCCAGCAATCGGGGAGGTGCCTACGAGCAGTACTTC.

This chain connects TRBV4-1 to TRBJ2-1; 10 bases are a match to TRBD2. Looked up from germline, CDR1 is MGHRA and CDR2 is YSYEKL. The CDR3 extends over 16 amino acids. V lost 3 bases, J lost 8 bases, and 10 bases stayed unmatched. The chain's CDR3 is CASSHKVAGGVYEQFF. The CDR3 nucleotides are TGCGCCAGCAGCCATAAAGTAGCGGGAGGAGTCTATGAGCAGTTCTTC.

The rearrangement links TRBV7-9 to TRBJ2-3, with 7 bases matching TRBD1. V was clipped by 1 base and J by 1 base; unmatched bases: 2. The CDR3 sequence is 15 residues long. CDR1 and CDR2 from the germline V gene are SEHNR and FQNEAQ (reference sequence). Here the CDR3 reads CASSLDRGGTDTQYF. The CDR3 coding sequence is TGTGCCAGCAGCTTAGACAGGGGAGGCACAGATACGCAGTATTTT.

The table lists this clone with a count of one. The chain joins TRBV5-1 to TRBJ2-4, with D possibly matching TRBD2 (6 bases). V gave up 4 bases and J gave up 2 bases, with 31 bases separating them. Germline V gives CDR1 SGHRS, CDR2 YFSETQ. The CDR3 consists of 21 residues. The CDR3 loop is CASSPEPWTNPPVWSKNIQYF. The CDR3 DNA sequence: TGCGCCAGCAGCCCGGAACCGTGGACTAACCCACCTGTTTGGTCCAAAAACATTCAGTACTTC.

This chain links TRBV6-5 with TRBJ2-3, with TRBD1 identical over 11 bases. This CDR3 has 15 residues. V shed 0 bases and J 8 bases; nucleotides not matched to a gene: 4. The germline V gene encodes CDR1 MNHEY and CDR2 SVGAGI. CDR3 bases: TGTGCCAGCAGTTACTCGGACAGGGGGCGCGGTACGCAGTATTTT. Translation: CASSYSDRGRGTQYF.

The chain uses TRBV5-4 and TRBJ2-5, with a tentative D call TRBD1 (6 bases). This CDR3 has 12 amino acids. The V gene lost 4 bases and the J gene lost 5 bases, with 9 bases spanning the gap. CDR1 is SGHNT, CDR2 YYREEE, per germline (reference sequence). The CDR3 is CASSPRGETQYF. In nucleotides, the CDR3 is TGTGCCAGCAGCCCGAGGGGGGAGACCCAGTACTTC.

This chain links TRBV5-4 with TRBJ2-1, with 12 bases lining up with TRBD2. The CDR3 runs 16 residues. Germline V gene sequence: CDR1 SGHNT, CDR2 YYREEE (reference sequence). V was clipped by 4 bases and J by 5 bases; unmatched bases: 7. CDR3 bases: TGTGCCAGCAGCACAAGGACTAGCGGGACAGACAATGAGCAGTTCTTC. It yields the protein CASSTRTSGTDNEQFF.

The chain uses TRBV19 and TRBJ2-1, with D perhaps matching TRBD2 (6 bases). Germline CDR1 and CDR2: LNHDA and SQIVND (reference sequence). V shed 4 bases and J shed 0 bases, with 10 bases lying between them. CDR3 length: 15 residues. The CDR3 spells CASSSGANSYNEQFF. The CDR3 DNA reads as TGTGCCAGTAGTAGCGGGGCAAACTCCTACAATGAGCAGTTCTTC. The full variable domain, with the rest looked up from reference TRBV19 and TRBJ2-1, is DGGITQSPKYLFRKEGQNVTLSCEQNLNHDAMYWYRQDPGQGLRLIYYSQIVNDFQKGDIAEGYSVSREKKESFPLTVTSAQKNPTAFYLCASSSGANSYNEQFFGPGTRLTVL.

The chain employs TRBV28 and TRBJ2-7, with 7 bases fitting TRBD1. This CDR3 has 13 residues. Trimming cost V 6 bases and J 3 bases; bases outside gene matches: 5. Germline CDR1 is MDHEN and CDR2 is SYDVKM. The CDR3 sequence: CASRTGHSYEQYF. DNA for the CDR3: TGTGCCAGCAGGACAGGGCACAGCTACGAGCAGTACTTC.